This T cell receptor beta chain was recorded in a study of T cells in Graves' hyperthyroidism and ophthalmopathy (dated by TCRdb to about 2019). Context from the whole study: Peripheral blood samples were taken at initial diagnosis, before any treatment was given. To identify TCR V-J signatures that set the groups apart, the researchers used a discovery cohort of 100 patients, made up of approximately 43 with Graves' ophthalmopathy and 57 with stable Graves' hyperthyroidism. An independent validation cohort of under 20 hyperthyroidism patients and about 16 patients who later progressed to ophthalmopathy tested prospective prediction of ophthalmopathy. For training and testing, the 95 to 100 patients in the discovery cohort were randomly divided in a 7:3 ratio. The study also compared thyroid tissue and blood T-cell repertoires from about six Graves' hyperthyroidism patients. Once sampling was done, hyperthyroidism patients were given methimazole at a starting dose of 30 mg daily, whereas ophthalmopathy patients were given high-dose intravenous methylprednisolone. TCR Vbeta CDR3 sequencing of around 130 peripheral blood samples (43 ophthalmopathy, 70 to 85 hyperthyroidism and roughly 17 progressor patients) is reported in the paper.

Hyperthyroidism patients were newly diagnosed, with disease duration under 2 months, and aged 18 to 65 years. Exclusion was applied to patients with uncontrolled infections, other autoimmune diseases, pregnancy or lactation. Diagnoses relied on clinical symptoms, serum thyroxine and TRAb, thyroid ultrasound and orbital computed tomography. For progressor patients, blood was drawn at the first diagnosis of hyperthyroidism, before any ophthalmopathy symptoms had appeared. PBMCs were isolated from 10 ml of fresh peripheral blood by Ficoll-Paque density gradient centrifugation. Progressor patients were first diagnosed with Graves' hyperthyroidism and then developed ophthalmopathy during follow-up. Trizol reagent was used to extract total RNA, and RNA quality was then checked on an Agilent 2100 Bioanalyzer. Results the study describes overall, beyond this receptor: In validation, the model predicted progression to ophthalmopathy with over 65% sensitivity and around 72% specificity, a median of about 6 months before onset. Sample size was not statistically predetermined, and investigators were not blinded to group allocation. A 13 V-J signature model separated ophthalmopathy from stable hyperthyroidism, with roughly 88% sensitivity and roughly 84% specificity in cross-validation and 80%/75% in testing. Most expanded thyroid clonotypes (frequency above 0.001) were also detected in blood, suggesting blood repertoires may reflect thyroid immune responses.

There are many counts of this clonotype. This clone's antigen is unknown. No much larger clonotype is one base removed from it; base qualities were not supplied. The TCR beta CDR3 regions were amplified from the RNA transcripts. The TCR CDR3 was subjected to a first round of RT-PCR using the HTBI primer set and the Qiagen OneStep RT-PCR kit. Libraries were constructed in a second round of multiplex PCR, after which size selection and purification were performed. Sequencing of the libraries was done on an Illumina HiSeq2000 using paired-end 100 bp reads. Per the original workflow: SOAPnuke was used to process the raw data, removing reads that contained adapters or uncalled bases, had a mean Phred below 15, or lacked an exact match to the constant primer or identifier. High-quality paired reads were merged using COPE v1.2.5, and each unique nucleotide sequence was defined as a clonotype. MiTCR v1.1 was used to align the clonotypes against IMGT TRBV, TRBD and TRBJ reference segments. The analysis included only V-J combinations with a frequency above 0.0001, which together covered roughly 99% of the repertoires. The TCS score was defined as the ratio of F50 (clonal expansion) to E x V (chaos), calculated using BLOSUM62-based TCRdist between CDR3 peptides within each V-J. Welch's t-statistics and random forest reduced fewer than 600 V-J features to 13, which were used in a naive Bayes classifier (R e1071). The public reads were reprocessed in TCRdb via fastp at Q25 and MiXCR, keeping in-frame beta chains. Each entry merges the rows of one CDR3 protein and shows their most common DNA and genes. V and J calls and clone size were set by TCRdb, not the authors. The sample table shows roughly 290,000 distinct CDR3 sequences, and 10% to 15% are seen once. The ten biggest clones cover roughly 8% of the sample.

V drops 8 bases and J drops 8 bases, leaving 19 bases in between. The CDR3 starts with the cysteine, ends with the phenylalanine, and has 14 residues. The sequence is cut down to CDR3 DNA, 42 bases in frame from base 1. The germline V gene sets CDR1 to SGHAT and CDR2 to FQNNGV. The TCR originated in a woman under 40 with Graves' hyperthyroidism that later progressed to Graves' ophthalmopathy. Sample: blood. The chain links TRBV11-2 with TRBJ2-1; no D gene is confidently identified. The CDR3 corresponds to CASQRPVSWDEQFF. The bases are TGTGCCAGCCAGAGGCCGGTAAGTTGGGATGAGCAGTTCTTC.